The 8 T cell receptor beta chains given below trace back to one sample, sequenced in a study of healthy donors' naive CD4 and CD8 T cells. TCR libraries were built from 450 to 650 ng of total RNA by linear amplification. MiXCR was run by TCRdb on the reads, yielding one entry per CDR3 protein. Of roughly 200,000 distinct CDR3 sequences in the sample, 65% to 75% are singletons; the top ten hold roughly 2.3%. Sequenced material: naive CD4+ and CD8+ T cells sorted from blood, pooled from several donors. The receptors were sampled from a pool of human donors in good health; the sample pools cells from several healthy donors.

This rearrangement joins TRBV6-5 to TRBJ2-7; 7 nucleotides line up with TRBD2. V shed 5 bases, J shed 5 bases, and the junction held 15 bases outside the gene matches. Germline-derived CDR1 and CDR2 are MNHEY and SVGAGI. The CDR3 spans 16 residues. The CDR3 DNA sequence: TGTGCCAGCAGTCCCCGCCGCGGGAGCAACGAGGACGAGCAGTACTTC. Its protein is CASSPRRGSNEDEQYF.

V usage is TRBV19 and J usage is TRBJ1-1; no reliable D call. CDR3 length equals 13 residues. Germline lookup yields CDR1 LNHDA and CDR2 SQIVND (reference sequence). V shed 3 bases and J shed 0 bases, with 5 bases lying between them. CDR3: CASSMGLNTEAFF. The CDR3, as DNA: TGTGCCAGTAGTATGGGCCTGAACACTGAAGCTTTCTTT.

This sequence joins TRBV19 and TRBJ1-3, with D perhaps TRBD1 (5 bases). Germline lookup yields CDR1 LNHDA and CDR2 SQIVND (reference sequence). This CDR3 is built from 15 residues. V shed 6 bases and J shed 4 bases, with 16 bases lying between them. The CDR3 sequence is CASSPWDLGGNTIYF. In DNA, the CDR3 is TGTGCCAGTAGCCCGTGGGACCTCGGAGGAAACACCATATATTTT.

This rearrangement joins TRBV15 to TRBJ1-1, with a weak D call TRBD1 (6 bases). CDR1 is LNHNV, CDR2 YYDKDF, per germline (reference sequence). The CDR3 has 16 amino acids. Trimming removed 7 bases at V and 1 base at J, with 19 bases between. In DNA, the CDR3 is TGTGCCACCACCCCCCGGCAGGGGCGGGGGAACACTGAAGCTTTCTTT. This codes for CATTPRQGRGNTEAFF.

Here the CDR3 reads CATSVRDREDYGYTF. The CDR3 DNA follows: TGTGCCACCAGCGTCCGGGACAGGGAAGACTATGGCTACACCTTC. The J gene is TRBJ1-2, the V gene TRBV15; TRBD1 matches 9 bases. With V trimmed by 5 bases and J by 3 bases, 7 bases remained unmatched. Germline V gene data show CDR1 as LNHNV and CDR2 as YYDKDF (reference sequence). The CDR3 loop spans 15 amino acids.

The chain recombines TRBV2 with TRBJ2-4, with 8 bases matching TRBD1. The CDR3 consists of 14 residues. CDR1 SNHLY and CDR2 FYNNEI come from the germline V gene. Losses at the gene ends were 4 bases for V and 8 bases for J; bases not matched to a gene: 7. CDR3 in DNA: TGTGCCAGCAGTGTCCAGGGGGCTCGGCACATTCAGTACTTC. Residues: CASSVQGARHIQYF.

V usage is TRBV7-8 and J usage is TRBJ1-1; the match to TRBD1 covers 7 bases. This CDR3 has 19 amino acids. J was trimmed by 0 bases and V by 5 bases; bases with no gene match: 18. Germline values: CDR1 SGHVS, CDR2 FQNEAQ. The CDR3 loop is CASSPQGPGQLIMNTEAFF. DNA for the CDR3: TGTGCCAGCAGCCCACAGGGTCCGGGACAGCTGATCATGAACACTGAAGCTTTCTTT. The full variable domain, completed using reference TRBV7-8 and TRBJ1-1, is GAGVSQSPRYKVAKRGQDVALRCDPISGHVSLFWYQQALGQGPEFLTYFQNEAQLDKSGLPSDRFFAERPEGSVSTLKIQRTQQEDSAVYLCASSPQGPGQLIMNTEAFFGQGTRLTVV.

V usage is TRBV15 and J usage is TRBJ2-1; no definite D call. V lost 0 bases and J lost 3, with 6 bases in between. CDR1 and CDR2 from the germline V gene are LNHNV and YYDKDF (reference sequence). There are 14 residues in the CDR3. The CDR3 coding sequence is TGTGCCACCAGCAGAGATCAAGTCTACAATGAGCAGTTCTTC. This gives the protein CATSRDQVYNEQFF.